This paragraph covers one T cell receptor (beta chain) sequence. CDR1 MNHEY and CDR2 SMNVEV come from the germline V gene (reference sequence). The CDR3 covers 12 residues. Trimming stripped 8 bases from V and 5 bases from J, with 11 bases between. These data are taken from a study of T cell changes during pregnancy in multiple sclerosis. Assay used: immunoSEQ multiplex PCR; TCRdb lists only in-frame clones, some missing. The sample consists of 30,000 to 35,000 clones, approximately 90% of them appearing once. The clonotype originates from a female donor with multiple sclerosis, enrolled in a pregnancy study. This chain joins TRBV27 and TRBJ2-3; possible D gene TRBD1, 6 bases. The sample in question was CD8+ T cells from peripheral blood mononuclear cells, obtained before pregnancy. CDR3 loop: CASSRGKDTQYF. The CDR3 DNA reads as TGTGCCAGCTCCAGGGGTAAAGATACGCAGTATTTT.